These T cell receptor beta chains were read from a single sample in a study of CXCR3-negative and CXCR3-positive naive CD8 T cells. TCRdb reanalyzed the 5' RACE reads, giving one entry per CDR3 protein sequence and no DNA. The repertoire table contains about 140,000 distinct CDR3 sequences. The sample taken for sequencing was naive CXCR3+ CD8+ T cells from blood. All receptors derive from a human donor in good health. Some clones in this sample may be carry-over from other donors' samples. Each CDR3 is given with its conserved first and last residue. The order of the fields is J gene, V gene, CDR3 protein.

>TRBJ2-1|TRBV28
CASSSRVAGAGYNEQFF
>TRBJ2-2|TRBV29-1
CSAAGFGTGSTGELFF
>TRBJ2-5|TRBV12-3/TRBV12-4
CASSWLAGQETQYF
>TRBJ2-6|TRBV27
CASSLGRVPSGANVLTF
>TRBJ2-1|TRBV19
CASSIMGLGRNEQFF
>TRBJ2-1|TRBV5-6
CASSSMDRGLDEQFF
>TRBJ2-5|TRBV12-3/TRBV12-4
CASSVTGPRYQETQYF
>TRBJ1-2|TRBV29-1
CSVVTGGFGYTF
>TRBJ2-1|TRBV27
CASSPLGTGNEQFF
>TRBJ2-1|TRBV7-2
CASSPLGGWQGAYNEQFF
>TRBJ2-7|TRBV19
CASSIGVSEQYF
>TRBJ2-7|TRBV28
CASSLKGTGPYEQYF
>TRBJ2-5|TRBV28
CASSLLQGYGSETQYF
>TRBJ2-7|TRBV28
CASSSTGGISRYEQYF
>TRBJ2-7|TRBV20-1
CSADEGQASYEQYF
>TRBJ2-1|TRBV29-1
CSVETRTGGFDNEQFF
>TRBJ2-5|TRBV9
CASSSGAGGQETQYF
>TRBJ2-7|TRBV5-1
CASSLTFGHEQYF
>TRBJ1-1|TRBV4-1
CASSREWGLANTEAFF
>TRBJ2-7|TRBV6-2/TRBV6-3
CASIGARFFYEQYF
>TRBJ2-2|TRBV21-1
CASSKAIRKGRSTGELFF
>TRBJ1-1|TRBV29-1
CSVLGAGGTEAFF
>TRBJ1-5|TRBV28
CASSLWVTGLDQPQHF
>TRBJ1-1|TRBV18
CASSPTGSGVNTEAFF
>TRBJ2-5|TRBV28
CASSLPSNQETQYF
>TRBJ1-1|TRBV9
CASSVGVGTEAFF